A single sample is the source of the 5 T cell receptor beta chains below, sequenced in a study of human T cells and chemical hapten exposure. TCRdb recomputed calls from the RACE reads with MiXCR, one row per CDR3 protein. The sample carries roughly 90,000 distinct CDR3 sequences, approximately 10% recorded once. The time point is: patch test 3, about 24 weeks after DPC sensitization. As for treatment: therapeutic diphenylcyclopropenone sensitization with weekly scalp DPC. The specimen was whole blood, collected in connection with sensitization to the hapten diphenylcyclopropenone (DPC). The receptors were sampled from a young woman with alopecia areata. Some clones in this sample may be carry-over from other donors' samples.

This clonotype was counted ten times or more. The rearrangement links TRBV27 to TRBJ1-1; a possible D gene is TRBD1 (5 bases). This CDR3 has 11 residues. V was trimmed by 6 bases and J by 4 bases, leaving 6 bases between them. Germline V lookup: CDR1 MNHEY, CDR2 SMNVEV (reference sequence). CDR3 in amino acids: CASRGVTEAFF. The CDR3 DNA follows: TGTGCCAGCAGAGGGGTCACTGAAGCTTTCTTT.

This clonotype was seen only a few times. V gene TRBV2 combines with J gene TRBJ1-1; 8 bases fit TRBD1. Trimming cost V 4 bases and J 6 bases; bases outside gene matches: 7. CDR1 and CDR2 (germline): SNHLY, FYNNEI. The CDR3 is 14 residues long. This chain's CDR3 is CASSGRDRGPEAFF. Here the CDR3 DNA reads TGTGCCAGCAGTGGTCGTGACAGGGGACCTGAAGCTTTCTTT. Drawing the rest from reference TRBV2 and TRBJ1-1, the complete variable domain is EPEVTQTPSHQVTQMGQEVILRCVPISNHLYFYWYRQILGQKVEFLVSFYNNEISEKSEIFDDQFSVERPDGSNFTLKIRSTKLEDSAMYFCASSGRDRGPEAFFGQGTRLTVV.

This clonotype was seen a few times. The gene calls are TRBV20-1 and TRBJ1-1; D gene unclear. Trimming took off 3 bases at V and 3 bases at J, with 23 bases between the two ends. The CDR3 has 17 amino acids. CDR1 is DFQATT, CDR2 SNEGSKA, per germline (reference sequence). CDR3 DNA sequence: TGCAGTGCTAGGGCCTTCGGTCGCCGGCGTTCGTACACTGAAGCTTTCTTT. Translating it yields CSARAFGRRRSYTEAFF.

This clonotype appeared many times. CDR3 residues: CASSLRRGIQQPQHF. DNA of the CDR3: TGTGCCAGCAGCTTAAGGCGAGGAATCCAGCAGCCCCAGCATTTT. The chain has TRBV7-2 and TRBJ1-5; D not certain. The V gene lost 2 bases and the J gene lost 7 bases, with 15 bases spanning the gap. Germline loops: CDR1 SGHTA, CDR2 FQGNSA. This CDR3 is 15 amino acids long. The whole variable domain, remainder taken from reference TRBV7-2 and TRBJ1-5, is GAGVSQSPSNKVTEKGKDVELRCDPISGHTALYWYRQSLGQGLEFLIYFQGNSAPDKSGLPSDRFSAERTGGSVSTLTIQRTQQEDSAVYLCASSLRRGIQQPQHFGDGTRLSIL.

This clonotype has just a few counts. The chain is built from TRBV2 and TRBJ2-2; 8 bases fit TRBD2. CDR3 size: 13 residues. Trimming at V came to 7 bases and at J to 5 bases, leaving 3 bases not matched to a gene. Germline V gives CDR1 SNHLY, CDR2 FYNNEI. This CDR3 is CASKGLETGELFF. CDR3 DNA: TGTGCCAGCAAGGGACTAGAGACCGGGGAGCTGTTTTTT.